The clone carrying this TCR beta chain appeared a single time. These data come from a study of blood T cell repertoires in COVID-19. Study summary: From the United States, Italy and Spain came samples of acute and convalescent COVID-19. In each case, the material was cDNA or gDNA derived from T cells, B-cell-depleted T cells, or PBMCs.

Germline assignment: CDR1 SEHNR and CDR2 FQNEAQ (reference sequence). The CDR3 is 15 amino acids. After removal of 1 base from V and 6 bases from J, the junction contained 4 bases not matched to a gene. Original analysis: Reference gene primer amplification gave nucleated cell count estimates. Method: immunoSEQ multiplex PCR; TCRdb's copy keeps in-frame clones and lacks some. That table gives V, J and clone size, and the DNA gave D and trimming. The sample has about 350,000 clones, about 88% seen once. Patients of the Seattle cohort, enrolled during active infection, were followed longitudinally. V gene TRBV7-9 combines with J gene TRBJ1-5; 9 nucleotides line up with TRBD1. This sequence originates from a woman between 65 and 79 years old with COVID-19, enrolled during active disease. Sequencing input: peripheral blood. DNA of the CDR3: TGTGCCAGCAGCTTAGATGGACAGGGGCCTCAGCCCCAGCATTTT. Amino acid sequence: CASSLDGQGPQPQHF.